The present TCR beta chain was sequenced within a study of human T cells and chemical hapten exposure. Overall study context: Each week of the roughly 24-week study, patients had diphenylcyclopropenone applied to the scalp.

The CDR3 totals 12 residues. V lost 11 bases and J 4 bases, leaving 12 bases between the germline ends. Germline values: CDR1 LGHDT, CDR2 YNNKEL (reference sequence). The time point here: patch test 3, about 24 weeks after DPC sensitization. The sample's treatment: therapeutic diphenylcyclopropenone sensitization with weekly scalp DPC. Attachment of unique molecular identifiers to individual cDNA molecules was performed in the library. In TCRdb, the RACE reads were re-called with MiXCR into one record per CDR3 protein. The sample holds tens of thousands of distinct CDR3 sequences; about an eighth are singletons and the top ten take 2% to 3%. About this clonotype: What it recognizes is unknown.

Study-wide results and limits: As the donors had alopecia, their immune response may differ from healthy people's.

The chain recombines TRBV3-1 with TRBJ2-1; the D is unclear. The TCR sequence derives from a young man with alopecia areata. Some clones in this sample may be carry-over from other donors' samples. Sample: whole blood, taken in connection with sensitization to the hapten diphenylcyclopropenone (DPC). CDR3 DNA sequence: TGTGCCTCGGCATCCAGTTACAATGAGCAGTTCTTC. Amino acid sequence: CASASSYNEQFF.